The T cell receptor (beta chain) described here comes from a study of CD8 T cells in ankylosing spondylitis. The CDR3 length is 16 residues. Germline CDR1 is MNHNS and CDR2 is SASEGT. V gave up 2 bases and J gave up 2 bases, with 13 bases separating them. The table lists this clonotype with many counts. Its matching antigen is unknown. From the 5' RACE reads, TCRdb called clonotypes with MiXCR, one entry per CDR3 protein. The data contain some 130,000 distinct CDR3 sequences, just under 7.5% of them seen just once; the ten biggest clones take up over 10%. Whole-study results and caveats: Existing reports had already noted some motif variants in reactive arthritis synovial fluid and blood. CD8+ cells made up the disease-linked clones, which were relatively rare in peripheral blood.

Source material: blood, either unsorted or a sorted T cell fraction (not recorded which). J is TRBJ1-3 and V is TRBV6-1, with a possible D match to TRBD1 (6 bases). The source of this sequence is a female donor with ankylosing spondylitis or in good health (not recorded which). DNA for the CDR3: TGTGCCAGCAGTGAACGGACAGCCGCCGCTGGAAACACCATATATTTT. Encoded protein: CASSERTAAAGNTIYF.